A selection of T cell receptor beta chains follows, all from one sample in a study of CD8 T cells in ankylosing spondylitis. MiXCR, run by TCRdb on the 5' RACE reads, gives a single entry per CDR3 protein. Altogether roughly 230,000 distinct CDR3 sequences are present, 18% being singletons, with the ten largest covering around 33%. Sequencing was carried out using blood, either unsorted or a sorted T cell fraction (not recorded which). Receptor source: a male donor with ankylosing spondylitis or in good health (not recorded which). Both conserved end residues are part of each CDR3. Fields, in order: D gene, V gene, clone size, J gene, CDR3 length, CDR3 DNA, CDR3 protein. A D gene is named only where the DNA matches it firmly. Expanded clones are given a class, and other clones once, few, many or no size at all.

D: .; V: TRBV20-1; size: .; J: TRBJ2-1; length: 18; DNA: TGCAGTGCTAGAGATCAGCTAAGGGGGCTAGCGCCCCGGGATGAGCAGTTCTTC; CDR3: CSARDQLRGLAPRDEQFF
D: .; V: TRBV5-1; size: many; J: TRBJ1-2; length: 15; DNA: TGCGCCAGCAGCTTGGGGCTGGGCTTCGGCTATGGCTACACCTTC; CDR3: CASSLGLGFGYGYTF
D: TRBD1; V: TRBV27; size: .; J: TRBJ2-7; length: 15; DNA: TGTGCCAGCAGCCCCGGGACAGGGGATTGGTACGAGCAGTACTTC; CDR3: CASSPGTGDWYEQYF
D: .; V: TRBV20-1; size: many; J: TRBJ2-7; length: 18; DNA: TGCAGTGCTAGAGATCTCCAAGACACAGGGACCATCTCCTACGAGCAGTACTTC; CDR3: CSARDLQDTGTISYEQYF
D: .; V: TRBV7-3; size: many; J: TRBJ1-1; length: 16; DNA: TGTGCCAGCAGCCCTGAAAGGGTCGGGGTGAGAGCTGAAGCTTTCTTT; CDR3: CASSPERVGVRAEAFF
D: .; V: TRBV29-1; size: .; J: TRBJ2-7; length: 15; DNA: TGCAGCGTTGAAGATCCGGGGGACCTCTCCTACGAGCAGTACTTC; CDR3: CSVEDPGDLSYEQYF
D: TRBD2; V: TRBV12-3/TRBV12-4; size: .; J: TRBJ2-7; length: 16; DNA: TGTGCCAGCAGTCCCAATCTCGCGGGAGATCACTACGAGCAGTACTTC; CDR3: CASSPNLAGDHYEQYF
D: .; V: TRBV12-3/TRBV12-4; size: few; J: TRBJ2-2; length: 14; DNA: TGTGCCAGCAGTTTAACAGGGTTAGGCGGGGAGCTGTTTTTT; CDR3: CASSLTGLGGELFF
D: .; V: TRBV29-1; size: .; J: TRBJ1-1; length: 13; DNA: TGCAGCGTTGTCCGGGACGGCAACACTGAAGCTTTCTTT; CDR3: CSVVRDGNTEAFF
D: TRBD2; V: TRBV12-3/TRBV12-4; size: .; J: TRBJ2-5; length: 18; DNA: TGTGCCAGCAGCCGACCGGGACTAGCGGGAGTGCACCAAGAGACCCAGTACTTC; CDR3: CASSRPGLAGVHQETQYF
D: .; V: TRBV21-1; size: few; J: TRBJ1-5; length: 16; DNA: TGTGCCAGCAGCAAACAGGGGGAATATAGCAATCAGCCCCAGCATTTT; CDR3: CASSKQGEYSNQPQHF
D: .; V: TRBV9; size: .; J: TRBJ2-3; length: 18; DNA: TGTGCCAGCAGCCTCAGAGGCGACCCAAAACCTAGCACAGATACGCAGTATTTT; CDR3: CASSLRGDPKPSTDTQYF
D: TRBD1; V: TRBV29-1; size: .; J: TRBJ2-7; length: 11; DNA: TGCAGCGGCGGACAGGGTTACGAGCAGTACTTC; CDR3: CSGGQGYEQYF
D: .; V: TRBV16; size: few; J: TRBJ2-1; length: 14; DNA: TGTGCCAGCAGCCAATTCTCTAGCACCAATGAGCAGTTCTTC; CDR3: CASSQFSSTNEQFF
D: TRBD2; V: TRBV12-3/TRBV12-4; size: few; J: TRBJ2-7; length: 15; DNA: TGTGCCAGCAGTGGAACTGGACTAGCGGTCTACGAGCAGTACTTC; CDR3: CASSGTGLAVYEQYF
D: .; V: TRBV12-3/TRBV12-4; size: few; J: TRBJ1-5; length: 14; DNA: TGTGCCAGCAGTGGAGTGGGGGGCAATCAGCCCCAGCATTTT; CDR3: CASSGVGGNQPQHF
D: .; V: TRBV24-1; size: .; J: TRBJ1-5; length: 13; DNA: TGTGCCACCAGTGCGGGTATCAATCAGCCCCTGCATTTT; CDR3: CATSAGINQPLHF
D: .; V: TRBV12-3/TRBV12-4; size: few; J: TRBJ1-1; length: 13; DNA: TGTGCCAGCAGCCTGGGGTGGAACACTGAAGCTTTCTTT; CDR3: CASSLGWNTEAFF
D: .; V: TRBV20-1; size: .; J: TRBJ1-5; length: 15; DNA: TGCAGTGCTAGAGAATATACGGGGGGCAATCAGCCCCAGCATTTT; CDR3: CSAREYTGGNQPQHF
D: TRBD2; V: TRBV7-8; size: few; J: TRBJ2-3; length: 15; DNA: TGTGCCAGCAGCAGGACTAGCGGGAGAGCAAATACGCAGTATTTT; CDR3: CASSRTSGRANTQYF
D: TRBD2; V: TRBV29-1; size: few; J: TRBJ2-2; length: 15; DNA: TGCAGCGTTTTCGCGGGAGCCTCAGGGACCGGGGAGCTGTTTTTT; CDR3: CSVFAGASGTGELFF
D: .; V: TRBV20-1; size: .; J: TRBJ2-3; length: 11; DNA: TGCAGTGCCAAATACACAGATACGCAGTATTTT; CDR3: CSAKYTDTQYF
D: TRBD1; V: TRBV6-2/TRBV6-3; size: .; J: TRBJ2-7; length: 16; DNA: TGTGCCAGCAGTTACCCGACCGGGACAGGGAGCTGCGAGCAGTACTTC; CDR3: CASSYPTGTGSCEQYF
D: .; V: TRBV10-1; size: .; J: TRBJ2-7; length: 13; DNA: TGCGCCAGCAGTGAGAACAGTCTCTACGAGCAGTACTTC; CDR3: CASSENSLYEQYF
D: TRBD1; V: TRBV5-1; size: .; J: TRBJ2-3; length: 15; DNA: TGCGCCAGCAGCTCCGACAGGGCGGTCACAGATACGCAGTATTTT; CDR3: CASSSDRAVTDTQYF
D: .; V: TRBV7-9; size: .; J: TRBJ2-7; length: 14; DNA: TGTACCAGCAGCTTATCGACCTTGTTTCACGAGCAGTACTTC; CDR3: CTSSLSTLFHEQYF
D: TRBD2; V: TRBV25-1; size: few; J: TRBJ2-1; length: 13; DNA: TGTGCCAGCAGCGCCGGACTAGCCTATGAGCAGTTCTTC; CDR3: CASSAGLAYEQFF
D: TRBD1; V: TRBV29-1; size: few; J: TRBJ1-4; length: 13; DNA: TGCAGCGGCGTTGACAGGGGTGGGGAAAAACTGTTTTTT; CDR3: CSGVDRGGEKLFF
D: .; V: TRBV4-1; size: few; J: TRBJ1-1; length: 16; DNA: TGCGCCAGCCGACCGACTCTCGGACAAAGGAACACTGAAGCTTTCTTT; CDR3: CASRPTLGQRNTEAFF